This note documents a single T cell receptor beta chain sequence. Looked up from germline, CDR1 is SGHKS and CDR2 is YYEKEE (reference sequence). J lost 7 bases, V lost 2 bases, and 5 bases had no gene match. The CDR3 covers 13 residues. The entry originates in a study of blood T cell repertoires in COVID-19. Assay used: immunoSEQ multiplex PCR; TCRdb lists only in-frame clones, some missing. The sample has roughly 390,000 clones, 85% seen once. This chain joins TRBV5-5 and TRBJ1-2; 7 bases are a match to TRBD1. This TCR was sampled from a woman aged 18-30 years with acute or convalescent COVID-19. The sample was peripheral blood. CDR3 DNA sequence: TGTGCCAGCAGCTTTACTAACAGGGGTGGCTACACCTTC. Translated, it gives CASSFTNRGGYTF.